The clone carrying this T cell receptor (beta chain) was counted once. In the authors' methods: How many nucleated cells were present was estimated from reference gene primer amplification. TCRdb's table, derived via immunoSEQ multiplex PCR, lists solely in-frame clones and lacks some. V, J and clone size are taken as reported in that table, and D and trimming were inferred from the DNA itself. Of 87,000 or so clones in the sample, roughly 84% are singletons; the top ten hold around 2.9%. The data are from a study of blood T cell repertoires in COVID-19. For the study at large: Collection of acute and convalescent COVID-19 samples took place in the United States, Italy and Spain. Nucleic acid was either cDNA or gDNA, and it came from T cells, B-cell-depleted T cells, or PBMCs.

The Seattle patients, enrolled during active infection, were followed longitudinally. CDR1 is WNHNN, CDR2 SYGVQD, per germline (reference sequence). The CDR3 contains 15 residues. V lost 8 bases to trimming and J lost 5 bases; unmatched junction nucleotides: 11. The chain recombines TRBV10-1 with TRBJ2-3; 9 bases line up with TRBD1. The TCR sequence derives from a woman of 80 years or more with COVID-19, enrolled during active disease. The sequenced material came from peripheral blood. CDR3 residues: CASAPGQGLQDTQYF. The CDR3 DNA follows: TGCGCCAGCGCACCGGGACAGGGTCTTCAAGATACGCAGTATTTT.